This T cell receptor (beta chain) was recovered during a study of regulatory T cells in long-lasting Graves disease. Study context: Graves' patients with a new diagnosis had received antithyroid drugs under 3 months.

This clonotype was observed many times. Its specificity is unknown. Construction of the TCR beta libraries employed iRepertoire HTBI primers in conjunction with Arm-PCR of CDR3 regions. In TCRdb, the multiplex PCR reads were re-called with MiXCR into one record per CDR3 protein. This sample has around 250,000 distinct CDR3 sequences; around a sixth occur once, and the top ten carry around 15%. CDR3 length: 15 amino acids. V was trimmed by 4 bases and J by 0 bases, leaving 10 bases between them. Per germline, CDR1 SEHNR and CDR2 FQNEAQ (reference sequence). Findings and limits, study-wide: Persistent Graves' patients showed a TCR diversity that was lower than that of newly diagnosed ones.

Time point described: newly diagnosed GD, antithyroid drugs for less than 3 months. Generation of the TCR library employed RNA extracted from PBMCs. These data were also filed under a second study, of T cells in Graves' hyperthyroidism and ophthalmopathy. That paper notes: TCR CDR3 regions were first amplified by RT-PCR with HTBI primers.

The chain uses TRBV7-9 and TRBJ2-4; tentatively, D is TRBD2 (5 bases). The starting material was peripheral blood mononuclear cells (PBMCs), obtained at new diagnosis, from a patient treated with antithyroid drugs. The receptor comes from a young woman with Graves disease. This CDR3 is CASSSSRLAKNIQYF. The CDR3 DNA sequence: TGTGCCAGCAGCTCTAGCAGGCTAGCCAAAAACATTCAGTACTTC. Full variable domain (rest looked up from reference TRBV7-9 and TRBJ2-4): DTGVSQNPRHKITKRGQNVTFRCDPISEHNRLYWYRQTLGQGPEFLTYFQNEAQLEKSRLLSDRFSAERPKGSFSTLEIQRTEQGDSAMYLCASSSSRLAKNIQYFGAGTRLSVL.